This T cell receptor beta chain stems from a study of T cells expressing NK-cell markers. Background on the study: It was from sorted CD3+CD56+NKG2C+, CD3+CD56+NKG2C- and CD3+CD56-NKG2C+ T cells that TCR beta repertoires came. Overall study results and limits: In a few donors, these clonotypes also led the CD3+CD56-NKG2C+ fraction.

As concerns this clonotype: The target antigen is unknown.

The CDR3 runs to 16 residues. Germline V lookup: CDR1 SQVTM, CDR2 ANQGSEA. For each CDR3 protein, TCRdb gives one entry from its re-call of the 5' RACE reads, without DNA. Its listing shows about 380,000 distinct CDR3 sequences. This receptor was taken from a man aged 18 to 69 in good health. The material sequenced was blood T cells: a sorted CD56 or NKG2C T cell subset, CD4+ or CD8+ T cells, or bulk PBMC T cells (not recorded which). The chain employs TRBV29-1 and TRBJ2-1; TCRdb returns TRBD2, unconfirmable since there is no DNA. The CDR3 sequence is CSVLPTSGGYYNEQFF.